This note documents a single T cell receptor (beta chain) sequence. The clone's antigen remains unknown. There are no base qualities to consult, and no much larger clone falls within one base. TCR CDR3 regions were amplified from genomic DNA by multiplex PCR using the deep immunoSEQ assay. Extracted genomic DNA from each cell subset was spread evenly across all wells of several immunoSEQ 96-well plates, with each plate serving as a replicate. For sorted subsets, 150 to 200 ng genomic DNA, equal to some 28,000 T cell genomes, was loaded into each replicate PCR. Purified libraries were quantified with a Qubit 3.0 fluorometer, sized on a Bioanalyzer 2100, and re-quantified with the KAPA Library Quantification kit. Each immunoSEQ 96-well plate was sequenced on its own single-read 150-cycle Illumina NextSeq 550 flow cell. In the original analysis: Because the immunoSEQ output included only junctional sequences and no quality scores, the filtering could not be the same as the filtering used for full-length reads. To assign V/J genes and CDR3, sequences were annotated using PyIR, a Python wrapper for IgBLAST v1.9, with IMGT germline references. Reads were removed for weak V/J assignments (E-value above 1e-6), missing CDR3, stop codons, out-of-frame junctions, or ambiguous translated residues. V3J clonotypes were defined as sequences sharing the same inferred V gene, J gene, and CDR3 amino acid sequence. To compute the percentage overlap between repertoires, the number of shared unique clonotypes was divided by the size of the smaller repertoire. Richness of each repertoire was evaluated using RTK rarefaction, the Chao1 estimator, and Recon v2.1 estimates of unobserved clonotypes. For all TCRbeta clonotypes obtained by the gDNA method from a few donors, generation probabilities were computed with OLGA. The table was pulled from immuneACCESS by TCRdb, which kept in-frame rearrangements only. Such tables lose some clones; where checked, under half of the loss comes from unresolved V genes, and the rest has no known cause. The V and J calls and clone size were taken over from that table, and D and trimming were inferred from the DNA. The sample profile shows millions of clones; just over 90% of them were found once. 1.5% to 2% of the sample is taken by the ten largest.

Taken from cysteine to phenylalanine, the CDR3 has 14 residues. Of all the DNA, just the CDR3 is kept, 42 bases in frame from base 1. V and J are truncated by 2 bases and 5 bases respectively, leaving an intervening sequence of 12 bases. CDR1 and CDR2 are read off the germline V gene as SGHVS and FNYEAQ. The record originates from a study of shared clonotypes between healthy human individuals (dated by TCRdb to the early 2020s). For context, the study as a whole: The cohort included three men and a couple of women between 18 and 49 years of age. To increase sequencing depth and limit assay-specific biases, TCR repertoire library preparation and sequencing were carried out by different laboratories using diverse techniques. To estimate repertoire size and how much clonotype sharing occurs between individuals, the study deeply sequenced the blood TCR repertoires of about five healthy adults. Per donor, leukapheresis produced somewhere between about 0.8 and 9.5 billion PBMCs. Per donor, three plates each were used for CD4 naive and CD4 memory, two for CD8 naive, and one for CD8 memory.

What the work shows at the level of the full study, not this receptor alone: Because the study included only a small number of donors, the genetic and exposure-history diversity represented was limited. Sharing across a handful of donors was observed for about 5% of naive CD4, over 3% of naive CD8, 2% to 2.5% of memory CD4, and around 0.4% of memory CD8 clonotypes. Incomplete sequencing was indicated by rarefaction of sorted-subset datasets, despite the large sequencing depth. Sampling was limited to blood, and TCR repertoires in tissue likely differ from TCR repertoires in blood. Pairwise subsampling indicated that sequencing depth was expected to affect the degree of clonotype sharing among donors. Naive subsets generally had larger estimated clonotype richness than memory subsets did. Compared with non-shared clonotypes, clonotypes shared by all four sorted-subset donors had higher generation probabilities.

For the CD8 naive samples, CD45RO-negative cells were positively selected for CCR7, yielding a CD45RA+CCR7+ population from which TemRA cells were excluded. Healthy HIV-negative adults with no recently reported acute infections or vaccinations were included as donors. All donors were Caucasian adults living in Nashville, Tennessee, USA. Blood was collected by leukapheresis, and PBMCs were isolated by Ficoll-Histopaque density gradient centrifugation and then cryopreserved in liquid nitrogen vapor phase. Analytical flow cytometry was used to check the purity and quantity of every magnetically sorted T cell population. Genomic DNA was isolated from every sorted fraction and measured by UV absorbance on a Nanodrop 2000c.

The source material was naive CD8+ T cells from PBMCs. Sample cell subset or site, as interpreted from the label and publication: CD45RA+CCR7+. The rearranged chain carries TRBV7-6 and TRBJ1-1; TRBD1 might be the D gene, on 5 matching bases. This TCR was recovered from a man aged 18-30 years in good health. Some clones in this sample may be carry-over from other donors' samples. The bases are TGTGCCAGCAGCTTAACCTACGGGGGAACTGAAGCTTTCTTT. This gives the protein CASSLTYGGTEAFF. Outside the CDR3, residues come from the reference TRBV7-6 and TRBJ1-1 proteins, so the full variable domain is: GAGVSQSPRYKVTKRGQDVALRCDPISGHVSLYWYRQALGQGPEFLTYFNYEAQQDKSGLPNDRFSAERPEGSISTLTIQRTEQRDSAMYRCASSLTYGGTEAFFGQGTRLTVV.